The 25 T cell receptor beta chains reported below all come from one sample, sequenced in a study of cytomegalovirus exposure and HLA in healthy donors. The PCR employed 60 Vbeta primers together with 13 Jbeta primers. Clones were read by immunoSEQ multiplex PCR, and TCRdb kept only the in-frame ones, dropping some. The sample has about 130,000 clones; approximately 82% are singletons. Material: PBMCs. The receptors originated from a man aged 18 to 35 in good health and CMV-seropositive.

This sequence joins TRBV6-6 and TRBJ2-1, with 10 bases aligning to TRBD2. Looked up from germline, CDR1 is MNHNY and CDR2 is SVGAGI (reference sequence). After removal of 6 bases from V and 4 bases from J, the junction contained 6 bases not matched to a gene. The CDR3 runs 15 residues. DNA of the CDR3: TGTGCCAGCAGCTTGAGTAGCGGGGGGTACAATGAGCAGTTCTTC. Translating it yields CASSLSSGGYNEQFF.

The V gene is TRBV30, the J gene TRBJ2-5; TRBD1 might be the D (6 bases). Germline assignment: CDR1 GTSNPN and CDR2 SVGIG (reference sequence). V was cut by 4 bases and J by 2 bases, with 11 bases left in between. This CDR3 has 13 residues. The CDR3 bases are TGTGCCTGGAACAGGGCGCATCAAGAGACCCAGTACTTC. It translates to CAWNRAHQETQYF.

The chain is built from TRBV10-1 and TRBJ1-1, with TRBD1 as a possible D gene (5 bases). Trimming shortened V by 7 bases and J by 2 bases, and 11 bases separated the two germline ends. CDR1 WNHNN and CDR2 SYGVQD come from the germline V gene (reference sequence). The CDR3 has 13 amino acids. In DNA form, the CDR3 reads TGCGCCAGCACCAGCGGGGGAAACACTGAAGCTTTCTTT. Translating gives CASTSGGNTEAFF.

This clone showed up just once. CDR3 amino acids: CASNRGGNSPLHF. The CDR3 DNA sequence: TGTGCCAGCAATCGGGGGGGAAATTCACCCCTCCACTTT. J is TRBJ1-6 and V is TRBV9; maybe TRBD1 (5 bases). The CDR3 has 13 amino acids. Germline V gene lookup returns CDR1 SGDLS and CDR2 YYNGEE. V was cut by 6 bases and J by 7 bases, with 11 bases left in between.

This chain connects TRBV7-8 to TRBJ1-1; D perhaps matches TRBD1 (6 bases). V gave up 4 bases and J gave up 4 bases, with 10 bases separating them. The V gene's germline CDR1 is SGHVS and CDR2 FQNEAQ. The CDR3 has 13 residues. The CDR3 DNA reads as TGTGCCAGCAGCTCTACAGGGACCACTGAAGCTTTCTTT. It encodes CASSSTGTTEAFF.

This sequence joins TRBV14 and TRBJ2-2; a weak D match, TRBD2 (5 bases). Germline-derived CDR1 and CDR2 are SGHDN and FVKESK. Trimming shortened V by 3 bases and J by 0 bases, and 8 bases separated the two germline ends. This CDR3 region has 15 residues. The CDR3 loop reads CASSQERSNTGELFF. In DNA, the CDR3 is TGTGCCAGCAGCCAGGAGCGGTCGAACACCGGGGAGCTGTTTTTT.

The chain combines TRBV5-6 with TRBJ2-3, with a weak D call TRBD1 (6 bases). CDR3 size: 14 residues. CDR1 is SGHDT, CDR2 YYEEEE, per germline. V lost 2 bases to trimming and J lost 2 bases, with 9 bases between them. This CDR3 is CASSLGGDTDTQYF. Here the CDR3 DNA reads TGTGCCAGCAGCTTAGGGGGAGACACAGATACGCAGTATTTT.

The chain links TRBV7-6 to TRBJ1-1; 9 nucleotides agree with TRBD1. Trimming took 6 bases from V and 7 from J; bases not matched to a gene: 3. The CDR3 is made up of 12 amino acids. Looked up from germline, CDR1 is SGHVS and CDR2 is FNYEAQ. The CDR3 protein is CASSQGQGEAFF. The CDR3, as DNA: TGTGCCAGCAGTCAGGGACAGGGTGAAGCTTTCTTT.

As to this clone: Its ends do not fully match the called genes, so a read error is possible. This specimen includes other DNA sequences encoding the same CDR3. The rearrangement links TRBV7-3 to TRBJ1-1; D gene uncertain. The CDR3 consists of 13 residues. CDR1 is SGHTA and CDR2 is FQGTGA in the germline V gene. The CDR3 loop is CASSLSVNTEAFF. The CDR3 bases are TGCGCCAGCAGCTTGTCGGTGAACACTGAAGCTTTCTTT.

The chain combines TRBV19 with TRBJ2-1; 8 nucleotides match TRBD2. Trimming removed 7 bases from V and 7 bases from J; junction bases left unmatched: 15. The CDR3 extends over 16 amino acids. The V gene's germline CDR1 is LNHDA and CDR2 SQIVND (reference sequence). CDR3 protein: CASTPRWRGDINEQFF. CDR3 bases: TGTGCCAGTACCCCCCGGTGGCGGGGGGACATAAATGAGCAGTTCTTC.

This clone is a singleton in its sample. This chain joins TRBV29-1 and TRBJ1-1, with 11 nucleotides matching TRBD1. The V gene's germline CDR1 is SQVTM and CDR2 ANQGSEA. V shed 6 bases, J shed 1 base, and the junction held 7 bases outside the gene matches. The CDR3 has 15 amino acids. The CDR3 reads CSVRRDRGSNTEAFF. CDR3 nucleotide sequence: TGCAGCGTCCGCCGGGACAGGGGGTCGAACACTGAAGCTTTCTTT.

DNA of the CDR3: TGTGCCAGCAGGGGCCCTTTCTCGGGGGGGCCCCCTGAGCAGTTCTTC. Its protein is CASRGPFSGGPPEQFF. This chain connects TRBV11-2 to TRBJ2-1, with TRBD2 matching 8 bases. Germline CDR1 and CDR2: SGHAT and FQNNGV. This CDR3 contains 16 residues. J was trimmed by 9 bases and V by 6 bases; bases with no gene match: 16.

The J gene is TRBJ2-7, the V gene TRBV6-5; D gene uncertain. V gave up 6 bases and J gave up 6 bases, with 15 bases separating them. The germline V gene has CDR1 MNHEY and CDR2 SVGAGI. There are 13 residues in the CDR3. The CDR3 nucleotides are TGTGCCAGCAGCTTGGGCCATAACGGCGAGCAGTACTTC. Its translation: CASSLGHNGEQYF.

J is TRBJ1-3 and V is TRBV6-6; 7 nucleotides match TRBD1. V shed 0 bases, J shed 1 base, and the junction held 0 bases outside the gene matches. The CDR3 consists of 15 residues. The germline V gene encodes CDR1 MNHNY and CDR2 SVGAGI (reference sequence). CDR3 protein: CASSYSTGSGNTIYF. In DNA, the CDR3 is TGTGCCAGCAGTTACTCGACAGGGTCTGGAAACACCATATATTTT.

This clone has a count of ten or more. V is TRBV6-5 and J is TRBJ2-7; possibly TRBD1 for D (7 bases). Germline V CDR1 and CDR2: MNHEY, SVGAGI. V was clipped by 7 bases and J by 6 bases, with 10 bases between them. This CDR3 has 11 amino acids. CDR3 sequence reads: CASTQGGEQYF. The DNA for the CDR3 is TGTGCCAGCACCCAGGGGGGCGAGCAGTACTTC.

The chain employs TRBV5-1 and TRBJ1-6; TRBD1 is a possible D gene (5 bases). The CDR3 totals 18 residues. The germline gives CDR1 SGHRS, CDR2 YFSETQ. Trimming removed 0 bases from V and 0 bases from J, with 13 bases in between. In DNA form, the CDR3 reads TGCGCCAGCAGCTTGGGGGGAGTCGGGGGCTCCTATAATTCACCCCTCCACTTT. It is translated as CASSLGGVGGSYNSPLHF.

The chain combines TRBV5-8 with TRBJ2-7; weak D call: TRBD1 (6 bases). V was shortened by 3 bases and J by 2 bases, with 12 bases between the two germline ends. This CDR3 region has 14 residues. Germline V CDR1 and CDR2: SGHTS, YDEGEE. CDR3 residues: CASSYRQETYEQYF. In nucleotides, the CDR3 is TGTGCCAGCAGCTATCGACAGGAGACCTACGAGCAGTACTTC.

The rearrangement joins TRBV9 to TRBJ1-5, with D maybe TRBD1 (6 bases). Germline V gene lookup returns CDR1 SGDLS and CDR2 YYNGEE. Trimming took 0 bases from V and 4 from J, leaving 8 bases between them. This CDR3 comprises 14 residues. The CDR3 loop is CASSVDGTNQPQHF. In DNA, the CDR3 is TGTGCCAGCAGCGTAGACGGGACAAATCAGCCCCAGCATTTT.

The V call is TRBV4-1, the J call TRBJ2-1, with TRBD2 as a possible D gene (6 bases). Looked up from germline, CDR1 is MGHRA and CDR2 is YSYEKL. The V end was cut by 1 base, the J end by 5 bases, with 12 bases between. The CDR3 is 15 residues long. This CDR3 reads CASSQGPGVNNEQFF. The CDR3 bases are TGCGCCAGCAGCCAAGGTCCGGGGGTTAACAATGAGCAGTTCTTC.

This clone was seen only a few times. Here the CDR3 reads CASSPGTGRILTQYF. DNA of the CDR3: TGTGCCAGCAGTCCCGGGACAGGGCGCATCTTAACGCAGTATTTT. V gene TRBV27 combines with J gene TRBJ2-3, with 9 nucleotides matching TRBD1. Per the germline V gene, CDR1 is MNHEY and CDR2 is SMNVEV (reference sequence). The CDR3 covers 15 residues. The V and J ends lost 5 bases and 9 bases, in that order; junction bases with no gene match: 12.

The chain has TRBV6-6 and TRBJ2-3; 9 positions agree with TRBD2. Germline CDR1 MNHNY, CDR2 SVGAGI (reference sequence). CDR3 length equals 16 residues. The V gene end was trimmed by 7 bases and the J gene end by 5 bases; junction bases not matched to a gene: 13. CDR3: CASKGVLSGGLDTQYF. DNA for the CDR3: TGTGCCAGCAAAGGAGTCCTAAGCGGGGGGTTAGATACGCAGTATTTT.

The chain employs TRBV28 and TRBJ2-7; 10 nucleotides line up with TRBD1. V dropped 6 bases and J dropped 6; count of bases not matched to a gene: 5. Germline assignment: CDR1 MDHEN and CDR2 SYDVKM. This CDR3 comprises 13 residues. As DNA, the CDR3 is TGTGCCAGCAGGAGACAGGGGGCTAGCGAGCAGTACTTC. Translating it yields CASRRQGASEQYF. Variable domain in full (rest from reference TRBV28 and TRBJ2-7): DVKVTQSSRYLVKRTGEKVFLECVQDMDHENMFWYRQDPGLGLRLIYFSYDVKMKEKGDIPEGYSVSREKKERFSLILESASTNQTSMYLCASRRQGASEQYFGPGTRLTVT.

The chain has TRBV5-5 and TRBJ1-4, with 9 bases fitting TRBD1. CDR1 SGHKS and CDR2 YYEKEE come from the germline V gene (reference sequence). The CDR3 is 16 amino acids. The ends lost 4 bases at V and 1 base at J; junction bases unmatched: 5. CDR3 nucleotide sequence: TGTGCCAGCAGCCGAGGGGGACAGGGAACTAATGAAAAACTGTTTTTT. This translates into CASSRGGQGTNEKLFF.

The J gene is TRBJ2-3, the V gene TRBV9, with D perhaps TRBD2 (6 bases). The germline gives CDR1 SGDLS, CDR2 YYNGEE. The V gene lost 5 bases and the J gene lost 0 bases, with 10 bases spanning the gap. This CDR3 has 14 residues. The CDR3 protein is CASSRGFSTDTQYF. CDR3 DNA: TGTGCCAGCAGTCGGGGGTTTAGCACAGATACGCAGTATTTT.

J is TRBJ1-4 and V is TRBV6-6; D is ambiguous. The germline CDR1 and CDR2 sequences are MNHNY and SVGAGI (reference sequence). V was pared by 4 bases and J by 10 bases, with 7 bases between. The CDR3 covers 11 residues. Here the CDR3 DNA reads TGTGCCAGCAGTTTTAGCGGAAAACTGTTTTTT. This codes for CASSFSGKLFF.